These T cell receptor beta chains were read from a single sample in a study of OX40 agonist ivuxolimab in advanced cancers. Measured with immunoSEQ multiplex PCR; TCRdb has only the in-frame clones, and not every one. Of roughly 96,000 clones detected, approximately 80% appear once; the ten largest clones hold roughly 5.8%. The specimen comprised CD4+ or CD8+ T cells sorted from blood, sampled in a trial of the OX40 agonist ivuxolimab. All receptors derive from an adult with an advanced solid tumor such as melanoma, head and neck, liver or kidney cancer. The CDR3 runs from the conserved cysteine through the conserved F or W. The size entry is marked missing in some rows and otherwise reads once, few, many or a size class.

v_gene	len	j_gene	abundance	CDR3aa
TRBV7-2	14	TRBJ1-1	-	CASSLEGADTEAFF
TRBV6-5	13	TRBJ1-6	-	CASQDRGDSPLHF
TRBV7-8	12	TRBJ2-7	-	CASSLLAYEQYF
TRBV5-1	14	TRBJ2-5	-	CASSEGHPGETQYF
TRBV7-2	17	TRBJ2-2	once	CASSPKEGWVPIGELFF
TRBV27	13	TRBJ1-5	-	CASSIRVNQPQHF
TRBV7-9	16	TRBJ1-1	-	CASSLGRGQKNTEAFF
TRBV14	13	TRBJ2-7	-	CASLRDMSYEQYF
TRBV5-4	16	TRBJ2-3	-	CASSLDKSGGFHTQYF
TRBV5-1	15	TRBJ2-1	-	CASSLVAGRYNEQFF
TRBV9	16	TRBJ1-4	once	CASSVEAGAPNEKLFF
TRBV2	14	TRBJ2-3	-	CASVGGLNTDTQYF
TRBV7-9	12	TRBJ1-2	-	CASSLDVYGYTF
TRBV7-9	15	TRBJ2-4	-	CASSLTAGKENIQYF
TRBV2	16	TRBJ2-5	-	CASSVTGQGAQETQYF
TRBV6-1	14	TRBJ2-7	-	CASSERQGSYEQYF
TRBV27	19	TRBJ1-6	-	CASSLRGRNSASYNSPLHF
TRBV4-3	14	TRBJ1-4	-	CASSQDVTNEKLFF
TRBV9	17	TRBJ2-3	-	CASSEATGLSSTDTQYF
TRBV7-2	19	TRBJ2-7	-	CASAVGGTSGGTRVSEQYF
TRBV6-5	13	TRBJ1-1	-	CASSYGADTEAFF
TRBV5-1	13	TRBJ2-1	-	CASSPQGANEQFF
TRBV5-1	15	TRBJ2-2	once	CASSLQGGDTGELFF
TRBV19	15	TRBJ1-5	-	CASSIPRPGPQPQHF
TRBV7-9	16	TRBJ2-3	-	CASSRTSGRATDTQYF
TRBV27	16	TRBJ1-5	-	CASSLYSVPDDQPQHF